This entry is about one T cell receptor beta chain. The data were obtained in a study of blood T cell repertoires in COVID-19. Overall study context: From T cells, B-cell-depleted T cells, or PBMCs came the material, which was cDNA or gDNA.

In the original workflow: Amplification of reference gene primers provided the estimated nucleated cell counts. Method: immunoSEQ multiplex PCR; TCRdb's copy keeps in-frame clones and lacks some. The V and J calls and the clone size are those of that table, but D and trimming were determined from the DNA. The data show under 250,000 clones, about four fifths seen once. Which cohort a participant joined came from the clinical history participants gave. Exposed enrollees had met someone with a PCR-confirmed or clinician-diagnosed COVID-19 case at some point within the 2 weeks before study entry. The CDR3 is 17 amino acids. Deletions cut 5 bases from V and 6 bases from J, with 25 bases between. Germline V gene lookup returns CDR1 LNHDA and CDR2 SQIVND (reference sequence).

The rearrangement uses TRBV19 and TRBJ1-2, with D perhaps TRBD1 (6 bases). Sequencing was performed on PBMCs or T cells enriched from blood (not recorded which). This TCR derives from a woman between 50 and 59 years old who had been exposed to COVID-19. In nucleotides, the CDR3 is TGTGCCAGTAGTCGCTCCAGATCCAGGGGAGTCTGGAATGGCTACACCTTC. Amino acid sequence: CASSRSRSRGVWNGYTF.